Presented here are 5 T cell receptor beta chains from one specimen sequenced in a study of cytomegalovirus exposure and HLA in healthy donors. Primers for the PCR totalled 60 Vbeta and 13 Jbeta. Here immunoSEQ multiplex PCR was the method, and the copy in TCRdb shows in-frame clones only, minus some. This table holds more than 80,000 clones, roughly 60% found once. Source material: PBMCs. The receptors were sampled from a human donor in good health.

This chain connects TRBV6-1 to TRBJ1-5; a possible D gene is TRBD1 (5 bases). This CDR3 region has 14 residues. Germline V CDR1 and CDR2: MNHNS, SASEGT. V lost 1 base and J lost 7, with 11 bases in between. The CDR3 is CASSEGRGGQPQHF. CDR3 coding DNA: TGTGCCAGCAGTGAAGGGCGGGGCGGGCAGCCCCAGCATTTT.

This rearrangement joins TRBV5-4 to TRBJ2-1; TRBD1 matches at 8 bases. Trimming removed 4 bases from V and 8 bases from J; junction bases left unmatched: 5. This CDR3 comprises 13 residues. Germline V gives CDR1 SGHNT, CDR2 YYREEE (reference sequence). DNA of the CDR3: TGTGCCAGCAGCCGACAGGGGCTCTATGAGCAGTTCTTC. Protein: CASSRQGLYEQFF.

The chain combines TRBV18 with TRBJ1-1; weak D call: TRBD1 (6 bases). The CDR3 totals 15 residues. The germline gives CDR1 KGHSH, CDR2 LQKENI. V was shortened by 3 bases and J by 3 bases, with 14 bases between the two germline ends. The CDR3 nucleotides read TGTGCCAGCTCACCCCTACAGGGAGGGGACACTGAAGCTTTCTTT. Protein: CASSPLQGGDTEAFF.

This chain connects TRBV19 to TRBJ1-1; the D is unclear. V lost 7 bases and J lost 0, with 9 bases in between. This CDR3 region has 13 residues. CDR1 LNHDA and CDR2 SQIVND come from the germline V gene (reference sequence). The CDR3 region is CASKSGMNTEAFF. CDR3 nucleotide sequence: TGTGCCAGTAAGAGCGGGATGAACACTGAAGCTTTCTTT. Variable domain in full (rest from reference TRBV19 and TRBJ1-1): DGGITQSPKYLFRKEGQNVTLSCEQNLNHDAMYWYRQDPGQGLRLIYYSQIVNDFQKGDIAEGYSVSREKKESFPLTVTSAQKNPTAFYLCASKSGMNTEAFFGQGTRLTVV.

The CDR3 sequence is CASSIGLTGWDSYNEQFF. In DNA form, the CDR3 reads TGTGCCAGTAGTATAGGGCTTACGGGTTGGGACAGTTACAATGAGCAGTTCTTC. J is TRBJ2-1 and V is TRBV19, with 7 bases aligning to TRBD1. CDR1 and CDR2 (germline): LNHDA, SQIVND (reference sequence). This CDR3 has 18 residues. Losses at the gene ends were 1 base for V and 4 bases for J; bases not matched to a gene: 13.